The 13 T cell receptor beta chains below all came from one sample that was sequenced in a study of T cell repertoires in cytomegalovirus infection. TCRdb re-analysed the reads in MiXCR, keeping a single row per CDR3 protein. The table records 150,000 to 200,000 distinct CDR3 sequences, approximately 15% of them present only once. Material for sequencing was PBMCs. These TCRs come from a human donor in good health (CMV status not recorded). Some clones in this sample may be carry-over from other donors' samples.

This clonotype was counted ten times or more. V is TRBV27 and J is TRBJ2-7; a possible D gene is TRBD1 (6 bases). From germline, CDR1 is MNHEY and CDR2 SMNVEV (reference sequence). There are 13 residues in the CDR3. Trimming shortened V by 3 bases and J by 5 bases, and 11 bases separated the two germline ends. In DNA form, the CDR3 reads TGTGCCAGCAGTTTCGGACAGCTCAACGAGCAGTACTTC. Translating it yields CASSFGQLNEQYF.

This clonotype was found a few times. The rearrangement links TRBV7-9 to TRBJ1-2; D is uncertain. With 4 bases removed from V and 4 bases from J, the gap between germline ends came to 16 bases. The length of the CDR3 is 15 residues. CDR1 is SEHNR and CDR2 is FQNEAQ in the germline V gene (reference sequence). The CDR3 DNA sequence: TGTGCCAGCAGCTCACGGGAACAAGCGTCCTATGGCTACACCTTC. This gives the protein CASSSREQASYGYTF.

This clonotype was detected a few times. The V and J genes are TRBV2 and TRBJ1-2; weak D call: TRBD1 (6 bases). Germline V gives CDR1 SNHLY, CDR2 FYNNEI. The CDR3 runs to 14 residues. The V end was cut by 6 bases, the J end by 0 bases, with 11 bases between. This CDR3 is CASSIRTANYGYTF. The CDR3 nucleotides are TGTGCCAGCAGCATCCGGACAGCTAACTATGGCTACACCTTC.

This clonotype was recorded a few times. This rearrangement joins TRBV5-1 to TRBJ1-3, with 7 bases identical to TRBD1. The germline CDR1 and CDR2 sequences are SGHRS and YFSETQ. The V segment lost 5 bases and the J segment 4 bases; nucleotides outside the gene matches: 6. The CDR3 contains 14 residues. The CDR3 DNA sequence: TGCGCCAGCAGACGAGACAGGGACGGAAACACCATATATTTT. Its translation is CASRRDRDGNTIYF.

This clonotype was observed a few times. The CDR3 region is CAWSVEGRGAGELFF. In nucleotides, the CDR3 is TGTGCCTGGAGTGTAGAAGGGCGCGGGGCCGGGGAGCTGTTTTTT. This sequence joins TRBV30 and TRBJ2-2; TRBD2 is a possible D gene (6 bases). Trimming pared 0 bases from V and 6 bases from J, leaving 14 bases between. The CDR3 sequence is 15 residues long. Germline V lookup: CDR1 GTSNPN, CDR2 SVGIG (reference sequence).

The V and J genes are TRBV28 and TRBJ1-5; D ambiguous. V was cut by 8 bases and J by 4 bases, with 9 bases left in between. This CDR3 has 12 residues. CDR1 and CDR2 from the germline V gene are MDHEN and SYDVKM. The CDR3 coding sequence is TGTGCCAGCGGGATTTCGAATCAGCCCCAGCATTTT. Protein: CASGISNQPQHF. Supplemented by reference TRBV28 and TRBJ1-5, the full variable domain reads DVKVTQSSRYLVKRTGEKVFLECVQDMDHENMFWYRQDPGLGLRLIYFSYDVKMKEKGDIPEGYSVSREKKERFSLILESASTNQTSMYLCASGISNQPQHFGDGTRLSIL.

This clonotype was detected only a few times. The rearrangement uses TRBV7-6 and TRBJ1-1; maybe TRBD1 (5 bases). Between the trimmed V and J ends, which lost 4 bases and 5 bases, there was a span of 20 bases. Per the germline V gene, CDR1 is SGHVS and CDR2 is FNYEAQ. The CDR3 is made up of 16 amino acids. CDR3 protein: CASSSETESWKTEAFF. DNA for the CDR3: TGTGCCAGCAGCTCAGAGACAGAATCGTGGAAAACTGAAGCTTTCTTT.

The V call is TRBV7-9, the J call TRBJ2-7, with D maybe TRBD1 (6 bases). The CDR3 contains 14 residues. With 5 bases removed from V and 8 bases from J, the gap between germline ends came to 19 bases. Germline V gives CDR1 SEHNR, CDR2 FQNEAQ (reference sequence). CDR3 sequence (DNA): TGTGCCAGCAGCCTAGGGCCGGGACAACCAAAGCAGTACTTC. Translating gives CASSLGPGQPKQYF.

As for this clonotype: This clone may be a read error of a much larger clone one base away. The chain recombines TRBV7-2 with TRBJ2-1; TRBD1 matches at 11 bases. The CDR3 is 15 amino acids. CDR1 is SGHTA, CDR2 FQGNSA, per germline. The CDR3 loop is CASSSLGQGDNKQFF. The CDR3 bases are TGTGCCAGCAGCTCTCTGGGACAGGGGGACAATAAGCAGTTCTTC.

This clonotype was seen a few times. The chain uses TRBV29-1 and TRBJ2-4; D remains ambiguous. Per the germline V gene, CDR1 is SQVTM and CDR2 is ANQGSEA. With 4 bases removed from V and 8 bases from J, the gap between germline ends came to 9 bases. The CDR3 consists of 11 residues. The CDR3 protein is CSVVKGYIQYF. Here the CDR3 DNA reads TGCAGCGTTGTAAAGGGTTACATTCAGTACTTC. Supplemented by reference TRBV29-1 and TRBJ2-4, the full variable domain reads SAVISQKPSRDICQRGTSLTIQCQVDSQVTMMFWYRQQPGQSLTLIATANQGSEATYESGFVIDKFPISRPNLTFSTLTVSNMSPEDSSIYLCSVVKGYIQYFGAGTRLSVL.

This clonotype was seen many times. The V call is TRBV20-1, the J call TRBJ2-3; 8 bases agree with TRBD2. Per the germline V gene, CDR1 is DFQATT and CDR2 is SNEGSKA (reference sequence). With V trimmed by 0 bases and J by 2 bases, 4 bases remained unmatched. The CDR3 runs 15 residues. The CDR3 loop is CSAREGSGVTDTQYF. In DNA, the CDR3 is TGCAGTGCTAGAGAGGGTAGCGGGGTCACAGATACGCAGTATTTT.

There are many counts of this clonotype. The V and J genes are TRBV7-2 and TRBJ2-7; no reliable D call. Germline values: CDR1 SGHTA, CDR2 FQGNSA. The V end lost 1 base, the J end lost 2 bases, and 9 bases lay between the germline ends. The CDR3 has 14 amino acids. The CDR3 region has the DNA TGTGCCAGCAGCTTAGGTGGCCAAGCCTACGAGCAGTACTTC. The encoded protein is CASSLGGQAYEQYF.

Here the CDR3 DNA reads TGCAGTGCTCCCCCCGTGGGGGTAGGCAATCAGCCCCAGCATTTT. The encoded protein is CSAPPVGVGNQPQHF. V usage is TRBV20-1 and J usage is TRBJ1-5; D may be TRBD1 (5 bases). Between the trimmed V and J ends, which lost 5 bases and 2 bases, there was a span of 16 bases. CDR3 length: 15 amino acids. In germline, CDR1 is DFQATT, CDR2 SNEGSKA (reference sequence).